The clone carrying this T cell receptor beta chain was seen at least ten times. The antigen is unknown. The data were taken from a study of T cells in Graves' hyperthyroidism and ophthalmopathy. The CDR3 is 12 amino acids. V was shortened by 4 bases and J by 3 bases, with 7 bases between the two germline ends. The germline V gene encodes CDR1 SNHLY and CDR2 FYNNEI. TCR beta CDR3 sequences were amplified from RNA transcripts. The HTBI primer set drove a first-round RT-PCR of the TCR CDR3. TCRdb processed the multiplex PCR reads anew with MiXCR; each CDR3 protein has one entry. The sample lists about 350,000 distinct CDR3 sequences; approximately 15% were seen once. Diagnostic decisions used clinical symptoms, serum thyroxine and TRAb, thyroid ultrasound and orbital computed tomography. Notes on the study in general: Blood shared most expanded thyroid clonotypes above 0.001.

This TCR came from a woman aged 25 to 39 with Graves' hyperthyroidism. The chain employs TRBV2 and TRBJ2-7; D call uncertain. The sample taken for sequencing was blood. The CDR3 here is CASSGTRYEQYF. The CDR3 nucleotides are TGTGCCAGCAGTGGTACCCGCTACGAGCAGTACTTC.